This T cell receptor beta chain was captured in a study of monozygotic twins with inflammatory bowel disease. The CDR3 totals 15 residues. CDR1 and CDR2 from the germline V gene are MGHRA and YSYEKL. TCRdb reprocessed the 5' RACE reads and keeps a single row for each CDR3 protein, giving no DNA. The sample holds hundreds of thousands of distinct CDR3 sequences. J is TRBJ1-1 and V is TRBV4-1. Sequenced sample: blood. The origin of this receptor is a human donor with ulcerative colitis or Crohn's disease, or a healthy co-twin of an affected twin (not recorded which). The CDR3 reads CASRPEEGGYTEAFF.